A single sample is the source of the 24 T cell receptor beta chains below, sequenced in a study of human T cells and chemical hapten exposure. Sample time point: pre-sensitization, week 0. Treatment denoted: therapeutic diphenylcyclopropenone sensitization with weekly scalp DPC. TCRdb ran MiXCR on the RACE reads and lists one entry per CDR3 protein. Of 150,000 to 200,000 distinct CDR3 sequences in the sample, approximately 29% were seen once. Sequencing was performed on whole blood, taken in connection with sensitization to the hapten diphenylcyclopropenone (DPC). The source of these receptors is a woman aged 25 to 45 with alopecia areata. Some clones in this sample may be carry-over from other donors' samples.

The chain recombines TRBV6-1 with TRBJ2-1, with D perhaps matching TRBD2 (6 bases). Germline V gene sequence: CDR1 MNHNS, CDR2 SASEGT. Trimming removed 2 bases at V and 4 bases at J, with 15 bases between. This CDR3 contains 16 residues. The CDR3 is CASSEWTGGGYNEQFF. CDR3 bases: TGTGCCAGCAGTGAATGGACGGGTGGGGGGTACAATGAGCAGTTCTTC.

The chain joins TRBV7-2 to TRBJ2-5; a possible D gene is TRBD2 (6 bases). The length of the CDR3 is 14 residues. V lost 3 bases and J 4 bases, leaving 12 bases between the germline ends. CDR1 and CDR2 (germline): SGHTA, FQGNSA. For the CDR3, the DNA is TGTGCCAGCAGCTTGGGACTTAGCACAGAGACCCAGTACTTC. Protein product: CASSLGLSTETQYF.

The chain joins TRBV3-1 to TRBJ2-3; TRBD2 aligns across 9 bases. This CDR3 is built from 17 residues. Looked up from germline, CDR1 is LGHDT and CDR2 is YNNKEL (reference sequence). V dropped 0 bases and J dropped 5; count of bases not matched to a gene: 9. The CDR3 DNA follows: TGTGCCAGCAGCCAAGACGCTTCTAGCGGGATTAGAGATACGCAGTATTTT. Translated, it gives CASSQDASSGIRDTQYF.

CDR3 protein: CSAPVGTDTQYF. For the CDR3, the DNA is TGCAGTGCCCCCGTAGGTACAGATACGCAGTATTTT. This rearrangement joins TRBV20-1 to TRBJ2-3, with D unresolved. V was trimmed by 6 bases and J by 3 bases, leaving 10 bases between them. This CDR3 region has 12 residues. The germline V gene encodes CDR1 DFQATT and CDR2 SNEGSKA (reference sequence).

CDR3 coding DNA: TGTGCCACCAGGGGGCGAGGGGGCAATCAGCCCCAGCATTTT. It yields the protein CATRGRGGNQPQHF. The rearrangement joins TRBV15 to TRBJ1-5; TRBD1 might be the D (5 bases). Trimming cost V 6 bases and J 2 bases, with 11 bases left between them. The CDR3 covers 14 residues. CDR1 and CDR2 from the germline V gene are LNHNV and YYDKDF (reference sequence).

This clonotype was observed many times. The CDR3 region has the DNA TGCGCCAGCAGCCAAGATAGAACCAGCGAGCAGTACTTC. Protein: CASSQDRTSEQYF. The chain recombines TRBV4-3 with TRBJ2-7; no clear D. There are 13 residues in the CDR3. Trimming stripped 0 bases from V and 6 bases from J, with 9 bases between. Germline V lookup: CDR1 LGHNA, CDR2 YSLEER.

This sequence joins TRBV28 and TRBJ1-1; no clear D gene. This CDR3 contains 14 residues. Trimming shortened V by 2 bases and J by 4 bases, and 11 bases separated the two germline ends. Germline values: CDR1 MDHEN, CDR2 SYDVKM. The CDR3 DNA reads TGTGCCAGCAGTTTAACGCGGCCGCTCACTGAAGCTTTCTTT. Residues: CASSLTRPLTEAFF.

V gene TRBV29-1 combines with J gene TRBJ2-1; D gene uncertain. Germline V gene lookup returns CDR1 SQVTM and CDR2 ANQGSEA. The V and J ends lost 0 bases and 4 bases respectively, with 10 bases between them. CDR3 length: 14 amino acids. The CDR3: CSVEESDQYNEQFF. CDR3 in DNA: TGCAGCGTTGAAGAAAGCGACCAGTACAATGAGCAGTTCTTC.

This clonotype was detected only a few times. The rearrangement links TRBV29-1 to TRBJ1-1; 7 bases map to TRBD1. Germline CDR1 reads SQVTM; CDR2 reads ANQGSEA. The V segment lost 5 bases and the J segment 6 bases; nucleotides outside the gene matches: 6. CDR3 size: 12 residues. The CDR3 DNA reads TGCAGCGTTACCGGGACAGCCCCTGAAGCTTTCTTT. Translation: CSVTGTAPEAFF.

As for this clonotype: The CDR3 ends on some other residue instead of the conserved phenylalanine or tryptophan, so this is likely a read error. The chain links TRBV29-1 to TRBJ1-1; D is undetermined. Germline loops: CDR1 SQVTM, CDR2 ANQGSEA. CDR3 size: 11 residues. V was clipped by 7 bases and J by 2 bases, with 8 bases between them. In nucleotides, the CDR3 is TGCAGCGCCAAGGGAAACACTGAAGCTTTCCTT. Its protein is CSAKGNTEAFL.

This clonotype was detected only a few times. The chain carries TRBV6-1 and TRBJ2-4; D might be TRBD2 (6 bases). This CDR3 contains 20 residues. Trimming took off 0 bases at V and 0 bases at J, with 21 bases between the two ends. The germline V gene has CDR1 MNHNS and CDR2 SASEGT. The CDR3 DNA reads TGTGCCAGCAGTGAAGCGCTTCGGGGACTCCTCTTATTAGCCAAAAACATTCAGTACTTC. It is translated as CASSEALRGLLLLAKNIQYF.

CDR3 sequence (DNA): TGTGCCAGCAGCCAAGTTAGTCGGACCGGGGAGCTGTTTTTT. It is translated as CASSQVSRTGELFF. The J gene is TRBJ2-2, the V gene TRBV3-1; D is unclear. This CDR3 spans 14 amino acids. Trimming left V 1 base short and J 5 bases short, with 8 bases between. Looked up from germline, CDR1 is LGHDT and CDR2 is YNNKEL (reference sequence).

V usage is TRBV29-1 and J usage is TRBJ1-5, with a weak D call TRBD1 (6 bases). This CDR3 is built from 13 residues. Trimming took off 6 bases at V and 7 bases at J, with 16 bases between the two ends. Germline lookup yields CDR1 SQVTM and CDR2 ANQGSEA. This CDR3 is CSVADSLRQPQHF. CDR3 DNA: TGCAGCGTCGCGGACAGCCTCAGACAGCCCCAGCATTTT.

This sequence joins TRBV20-1 and TRBJ1-2, with D possibly matching TRBD1 (6 bases). The CDR3 runs to 13 residues. V lost 6 bases and J 0 bases, leaving 11 bases between the germline ends. Germline V lookup: CDR1 DFQATT, CDR2 SNEGSKA (reference sequence). CDR3 residues: CSARTEANYGYTF. The CDR3 region has the DNA TGCAGTGCCCGGACAGAAGCTAACTATGGCTACACCTTC.

The chain combines TRBV7-3 with TRBJ2-2, with D perhaps being TRBD1 or TRBD2 (6 bases each). The CDR3 has 16 residues. Germline V gives CDR1 SGHTA, CDR2 FQGTGA. V lost 5 bases and J 2 bases, leaving 15 bases between the germline ends. CDR3 sequence: CASSPRGGGNTGELFF. CDR3 nucleotides: TGTGCCAGCAGCCCCCGTGGAGGGGGAAACACCGGGGAGCTGTTTTTT.

This clonotype was seen more than once but under ten times. This chain uses TRBV29-1 with TRBJ2-3, with 8 bases fitting TRBD1. In germline, CDR1 is SQVTM, CDR2 ANQGSEA. The CDR3 sequence is 15 residues long. J was trimmed by 2 bases and V by 7 bases; bases with no gene match: 11. CDR3 nucleotide sequence: TGCAGCGCTAGAACGACAGGGGCCTTCACAGATACGCAGTATTTT. This encodes CSARTTGAFTDTQYF.

This clonotype was recorded a few times. V gene TRBV6-5 combines with J gene TRBJ1-2; tentatively, D is TRBD1 (5 bases). V was trimmed by 7 bases and J by 8 bases, leaving 17 bases between them. Germline loops: CDR1 MNHEY, CDR2 SVGAGI. This CDR3 is built from 13 residues. The CDR3 region is CASTQRGLLGYTF. The CDR3 nucleotides are TGTGCCAGCACTCAAAGGGGATTGTTGGGCTACACCTTC.

This clonotype came up a few times. The rearrangement uses TRBV7-3 and TRBJ1-1; D is ambiguous. Germline CDR1 SGHTA, CDR2 FQGTGA. The length of the CDR3 is 16 residues. V was trimmed by 5 bases and J by 3 bases, leaving 19 bases between them. This chain's CDR3 is CASSPNAGGRHTEAFF. For the CDR3, the DNA is TGTGCCAGCAGCCCGAATGCTGGTGGACGGCACACTGAAGCTTTCTTT. Full variable domain (missing parts from reference TRBV7-3 and TRBJ1-1): GAGVSQTPSNKVTEKGKYVELRCDPISGHTALYWYRQSLGQGPEFLIYFQGTGAADDSGLPNDRFFAVRPEGSVSTLKIQRTERGDSAVYLCASSPNAGGRHTEAFFGQGTRLTVV.

V is TRBV5-5 and J is TRBJ1-2; D ambiguous. CDR3 length: 14 residues. Germline V lookup: CDR1 SGHKS, CDR2 YYEKEE (reference sequence). The V and J ends lost 4 bases and 9 bases respectively, with 19 bases between them. The CDR3 DNA follows: TGTGCCAGCAGCCCAACCCCCGCGGCCCCGAGCTACACCTTC. Its translation: CASSPTPAAPSYTF.

This clonotype has a count of ten or more. The V gene is TRBV7-9, the J gene TRBJ1-2; D call uncertain. CDR3 length equals 12 residues. In germline, CDR1 is SEHNR, CDR2 FQNEAQ (reference sequence). Trimming removed 0 bases from V and 6 bases from J, with 5 bases in between. The CDR3 region is CASSLAGDGYTF. CDR3 nucleotide sequence: TGTGCCAGCAGCTTAGCTGGGGATGGCTACACCTTC.

This clonotype was counted only a few times. The J gene is TRBJ1-6, the V gene TRBV29-1; 7 nucleotides agree with TRBD1. CDR3 length equals 13 residues. V lost 7 bases and J lost 10; bases outside the gene matches: 10. Germline V CDR1 and CDR2: SQVTM, ANQGSEA. CDR3 DNA sequence: TGCAGCGCACAGGGGTCTCCCGGATCACCCCTCCACTTT. Amino acids: CSAQGSPGSPLHF.

This clonotype has more than one count but fewer than ten. This chain connects TRBV11-2 to TRBJ2-1; D might be TRBD2 (6 bases). The CDR3 loop spans 14 amino acids. Between the trimmed V and J ends, which lost 5 bases and 9 bases, there was a span of 17 bases. Per the germline V gene, CDR1 is SGHAT and CDR2 is FQNNGV. The CDR3: CASSPTRGRGEQFF. CDR3 DNA sequence: TGTGCCAGCAGCCCGACGCGGGGAAGGGGTGAGCAGTTCTTC. Filled out from reference TRBV11-2 and TRBJ2-1, the complete variable domain reads EAGVAQSPRYKIIEKRQSVAFWCNPISGHATLYWYQQILGQGPKLLIQFQNNGVVDDSQLPKDRFSAERLKGVDSTLKIQPAKLEDSAVYLCASSPTRGRGEQFFGPGTRLTVL.

This clonotype has more than one count but fewer than ten. The chain combines TRBV5-4 with TRBJ2-7, with 7 bases matching TRBD1. In germline, CDR1 is SGHNT, CDR2 YYREEE (reference sequence). V was pared by 0 bases and J by 1 base, with 1 base of the junction left unmatched. The CDR3 is 14 residues long. CDR3 nucleotide sequence: TGTGCCAGCAGCTTGGGACAGGGTTCCTACGAGCAGTACTTC. Translating gives CASSLGQGSYEQYF.

This chain uses TRBV4-1 with TRBJ2-7, with 11 bases fitting TRBD1. The CDR3 is 20 amino acids. V shed 0 bases and J 4 bases; nucleotides not matched to a gene: 17. The V gene's germline CDR1 is MGHRA and CDR2 YSYEKL. The CDR3 coding sequence is TGCGCCAGCAGCCAAGACGAGGGGAGGACAGGGGGCTTTTTTATGTACGAGCAGTACTTC. Translation: CASSQDEGRTGGFFMYEQYF.